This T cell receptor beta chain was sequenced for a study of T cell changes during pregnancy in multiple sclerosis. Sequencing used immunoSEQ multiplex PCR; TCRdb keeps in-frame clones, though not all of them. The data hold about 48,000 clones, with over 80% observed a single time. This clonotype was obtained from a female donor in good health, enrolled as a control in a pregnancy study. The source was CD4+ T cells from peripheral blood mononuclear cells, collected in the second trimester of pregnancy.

CDR3 protein: CASSLLGQAYSGNTIYF. As DNA, the CDR3 is TGTGCCAGCAGCCTCCTAGGACAGGCGTACTCTGGAAACACCATATATTTT. This chain uses TRBV7-2 with TRBJ1-3, with TRBD1 matching over 7 bases. V shed 5 bases, J shed 0 bases, and the junction held 10 bases outside the gene matches. Per the germline V gene, CDR1 is SGHTA and CDR2 is FQGNSA. The CDR3 is 17 amino acids.